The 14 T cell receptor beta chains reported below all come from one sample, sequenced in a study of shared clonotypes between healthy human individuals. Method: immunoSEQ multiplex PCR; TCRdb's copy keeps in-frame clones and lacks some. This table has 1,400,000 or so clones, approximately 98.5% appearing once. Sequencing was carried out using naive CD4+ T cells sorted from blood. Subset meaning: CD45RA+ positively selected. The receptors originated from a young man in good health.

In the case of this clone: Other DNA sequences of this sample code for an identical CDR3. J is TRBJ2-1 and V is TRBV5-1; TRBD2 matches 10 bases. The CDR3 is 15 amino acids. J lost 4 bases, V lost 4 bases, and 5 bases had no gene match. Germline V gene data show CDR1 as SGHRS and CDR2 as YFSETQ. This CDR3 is CASSPGLAAYNEQFF. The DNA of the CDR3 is TGCGCCAGCAGCCCCGGACTAGCGGCATACAATGAGCAGTTCTTC.

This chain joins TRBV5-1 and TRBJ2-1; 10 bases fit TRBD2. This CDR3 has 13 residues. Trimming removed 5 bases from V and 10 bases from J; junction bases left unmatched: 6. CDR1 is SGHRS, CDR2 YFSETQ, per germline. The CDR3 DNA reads TGCGCCAGCAGTGTCCTAGCGGGAGAAGAGCAGTTCTTC. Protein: CASSVLAGEEQFF.

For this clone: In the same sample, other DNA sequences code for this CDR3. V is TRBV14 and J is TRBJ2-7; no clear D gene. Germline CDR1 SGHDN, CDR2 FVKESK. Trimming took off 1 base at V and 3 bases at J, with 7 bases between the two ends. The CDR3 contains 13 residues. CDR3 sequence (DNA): TGTGCCAGCAGCCAAGTCCCCGGCTACGAGCAGTACTTC. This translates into CASSQVPGYEQYF. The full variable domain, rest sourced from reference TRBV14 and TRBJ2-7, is EAGVTQFPSHSVIEKGQTVTLRCDPISGHDNLYWYRRVMGKEIKFLLHFVKESKQDESGMPNNRFLAERTGGTYSTLKVQPAELEDSGVYFCASSQVPGYEQYFGPGTRLTVT.

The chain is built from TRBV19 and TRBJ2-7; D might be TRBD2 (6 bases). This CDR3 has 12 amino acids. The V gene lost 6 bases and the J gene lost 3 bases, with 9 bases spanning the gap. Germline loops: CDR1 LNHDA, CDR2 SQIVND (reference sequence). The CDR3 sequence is CASSGSNYEQYF. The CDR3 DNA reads TGTGCCAGTAGCGGGAGTAACTACGAGCAGTACTTC.

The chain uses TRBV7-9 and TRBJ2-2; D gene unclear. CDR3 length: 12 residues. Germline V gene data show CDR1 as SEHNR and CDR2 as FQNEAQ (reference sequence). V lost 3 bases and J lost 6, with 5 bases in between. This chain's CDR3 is CASSFDSGELFF. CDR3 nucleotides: TGTGCCAGCAGCTTTGATTCCGGGGAGCTGTTTTTT.

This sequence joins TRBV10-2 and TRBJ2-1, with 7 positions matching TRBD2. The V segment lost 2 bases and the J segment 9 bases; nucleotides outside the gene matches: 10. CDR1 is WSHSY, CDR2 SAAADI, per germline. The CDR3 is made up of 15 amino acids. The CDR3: CASSEGWEGRSEQFF. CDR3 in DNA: TGCGCCAGCAGTGAGGGGTGGGAGGGCCGGAGTGAGCAGTTCTTC.

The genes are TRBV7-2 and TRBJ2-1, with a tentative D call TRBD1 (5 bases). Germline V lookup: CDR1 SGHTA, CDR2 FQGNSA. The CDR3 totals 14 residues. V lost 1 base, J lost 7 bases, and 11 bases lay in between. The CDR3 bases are TGTGCCAGCAGCTTAGGGCAGGGATCGAATGAGCAGTTCTTC. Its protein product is CASSLGQGSNEQFF.

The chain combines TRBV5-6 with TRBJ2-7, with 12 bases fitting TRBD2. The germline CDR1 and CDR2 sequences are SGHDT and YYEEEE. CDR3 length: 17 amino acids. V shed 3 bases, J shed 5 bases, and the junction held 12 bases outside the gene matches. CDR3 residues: CASSSGASGRAFDEQYF. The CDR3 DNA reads TGTGCCAGCAGCTCCGGGGCTAGCGGGAGGGCCTTCGACGAGCAGTACTTC.

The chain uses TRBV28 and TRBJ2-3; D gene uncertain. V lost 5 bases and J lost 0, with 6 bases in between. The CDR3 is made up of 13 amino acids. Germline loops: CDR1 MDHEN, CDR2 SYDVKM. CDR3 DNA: TGTGCCAGCAGTACCCCGAGCACAGATACGCAGTATTTT. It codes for CASSTPSTDTQYF.

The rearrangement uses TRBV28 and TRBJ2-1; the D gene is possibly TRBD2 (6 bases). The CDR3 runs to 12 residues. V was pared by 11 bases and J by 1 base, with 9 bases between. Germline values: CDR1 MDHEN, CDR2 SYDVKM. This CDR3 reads CAVGGSYNEQFF. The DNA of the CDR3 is TGTGCCGTCGGAGGGTCCTACAATGAGCAGTTCTTC.

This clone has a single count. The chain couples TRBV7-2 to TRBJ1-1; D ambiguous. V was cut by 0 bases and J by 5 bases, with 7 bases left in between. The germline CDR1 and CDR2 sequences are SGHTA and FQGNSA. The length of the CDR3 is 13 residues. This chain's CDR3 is CASSLASGTEAFF. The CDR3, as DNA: TGTGCCAGCAGCTTAGCCAGTGGGACTGAAGCTTTCTTT.

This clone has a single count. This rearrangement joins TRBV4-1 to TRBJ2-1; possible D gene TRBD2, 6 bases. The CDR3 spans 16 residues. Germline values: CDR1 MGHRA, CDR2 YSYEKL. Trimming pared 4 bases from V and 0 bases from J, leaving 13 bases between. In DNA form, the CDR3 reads TGCGCCAGCAGCCCCCTTAGCGGAGACTCCTACAATGAGCAGTTCTTC. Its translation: CASSPLSGDSYNEQFF.

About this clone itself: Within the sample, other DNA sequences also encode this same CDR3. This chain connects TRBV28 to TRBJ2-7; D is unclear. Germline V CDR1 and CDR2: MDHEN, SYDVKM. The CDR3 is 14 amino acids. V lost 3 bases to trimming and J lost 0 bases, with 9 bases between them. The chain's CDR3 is CASSFVGNSYEQYF. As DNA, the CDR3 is TGTGCCAGCAGTTTTGTAGGAAACTCCTACGAGCAGTACTTC.

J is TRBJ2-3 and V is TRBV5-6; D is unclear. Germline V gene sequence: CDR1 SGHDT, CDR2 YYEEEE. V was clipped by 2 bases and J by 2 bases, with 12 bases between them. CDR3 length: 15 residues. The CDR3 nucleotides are TGTGCCAGCAGCTTTCGGCGGACCCTCACAGATACGCAGTATTTT. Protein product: CASSFRRTLTDTQYF.